Presented here are 24 T cell receptor beta chains from one specimen sequenced in a study of T cell clonality in common variable immunodeficiency. Findings and caveats of the study: Common variable immunodeficiency TCR beta sequences reportedly had fewer deletions and N-nucleotide insertions.

These receptors lack a known antigen. The method was immunoSEQ multiplex PCR; TCRdb's version includes in-frame clones alone and lacks a portion of them. In total the sample includes roughly 14,000 clones, none of them seen once. Sequencing was carried out using peripheral blood mononuclear cells. Receptors originate from a human donor with common variable immunodeficiency.

Comments on this clone: Sequencing ends 3 residues short of the CDR3 end; the germline J gene provides the rest. The chain employs TRBV6-2 or TRBV6-3 and TRBJ2-7; 9 bases agree with TRBD1. Trimming took 1 base from V and 5 from J; bases not matched to a gene: 9. CDR3 length: 16 amino acids. CDR1 and CDR2 from the germline V gene are MNHEY and SVGEGT. CDR3 sequence: CASSYLVGQGRNEQYF. The CDR3 DNA, read in part, is TGTGCCAGCAGTTACTTAGTTGGACAGGGGAGGAACGAG.

This clone was detected only a few times. The CDR3 end lies 3 residues beyond the end of the read and is filled in from the germline J gene. The chain recombines TRBV11-2 with TRBJ2-2, with 9 positions matching TRBD1. Losses at the gene ends were 4 bases for V and 6 bases for J; bases not matched to a gene: 6. Germline CDR1 SGHAT, CDR2 FQNNGV. CDR3 length: 15 amino acids. The CDR3 bases that were read are TGTGCCAGCAGCTCACAGGGGGCTGCGGCCGGGGAG. Protein product: CASSSQGAAAGE. The whole CDR3 is CASSSQGAAAGELFF.

In regard to this clone: The read terminates 3 residues ahead of where the CDR3 ends, so the germline J gene completes it. V is TRBV18 and J is TRBJ1-5; no reliable D call. Germline CDR1 and CDR2: KGHSH and LQKENI. Trimming left V 3 bases short and J 3 bases short, with 9 bases between. CDR3 length: 14 residues. The CDR3 bases that were read are TGTGCCAGCTCACCCGGCGGGAACAATCAGCCC. Its translation is CASSPGGNNQP. The CDR3 in its entirety is CASSPGGNNQPQHF.

The sample holds many counts of this clone. The sequence runs out 3 residues before the end of the CDR3; the remainder is reconstructed from the germline J gene. The chain couples TRBV18 to TRBJ2-7; TRBD1 aligns across 10 bases. Germline V gene sequence: CDR1 KGHSH, CDR2 LQKENI. The length of the CDR3 is 15 residues. Unmatched junction bases numbered 5, after V lost 4 bases and J lost 2 bases. CDR3 in amino acids: CASSQPGTGAYEQYF. The CDR3 bases that were read are TGTGCCAGCTCACAACCCGGGACAGGGGCCTACGAG.

The sample holds many counts of this clone. The DNA read from the CDR3 is TGCGCCAGCAGCTTGGAAGGGGCCACTGAA. Its protein is CASSLEGATE. The whole CDR3 region reads CASSLEGATEAFF. The chain couples TRBV5-1 to TRBJ1-1; possible D gene TRBD1, 5 bases. The CDR3 goes on 3 residues after the read ends, and that part is filled in from the germline J gene. V lost 0 bases to trimming and J lost 4 bases, with 7 bases between them. This CDR3 region has 13 residues. Germline V lookup: CDR1 SGHRS, CDR2 YFSETQ. Based on the CDR3 plus reference TRBV5-1 and TRBJ1-1, the full variable domain is KAGVTQTPRYLIKTRGQQVTLSCSPISGHRSVSWYQQTPGQGLQFLFEYFSETQRNKGNFPGRFSGRQFSNSRSEMNVSTLELGDSALYLCASSLEGATEAFFGQGTRLTVV.

This clone is medium-sized by share. CDR3 residues: CSARPGLAGGPTDTQYF. CDR3 DNA (partial): TGCAGTGCTAGACCGGGACTAGCGGGAGGGCCCACAGATACG. The chain is built from TRBV20-1 and TRBJ2-3, with TRBD2 identical over 16 bases. The CDR3 goes on 3 residues after the read ends, and that part is filled in from the germline J gene. Trimming removed 2 bases from V and 2 bases from J; junction bases left unmatched: 4. The CDR3 is 17 residues long. From germline, CDR1 is DFQATT and CDR2 SNEGSKA (reference sequence).

This clone appeared a few times. Read coverage stops 3 residues before the CDR3 terminus; the germline J gene supplies the remainder. The chain has TRBV7-2 and TRBJ2-2; 8 bases agree with TRBD2. Germline V gives CDR1 SGHTA, CDR2 FQGNSA. The J segment lost 8 bases and the V segment lost 4 bases, leaving 9 bases of the junction unmatched. This CDR3 is 15 amino acids long. Incomplete CDR3 DNA: TGTGCCAGCAGCTACGGACTAGCCCAGATAGGGGAG. Translation: CASSYGLAQIGE. The complete CDR3 reads CASSYGLAQIGELFF.

This clone has only a few counts. The CDR3 end lies 3 residues beyond the end of the read and is filled in from the germline J gene. The chain has TRBV19 and TRBJ1-5; tentatively, D is TRBD1 (5 bases). The CDR3 is 16 amino acids. Per the germline V gene, CDR1 is LNHDA and CDR2 is SQIVND (reference sequence). The ends were cut back, 5 bases at V and 2 bases at J, with 16 bases in the middle. This CDR3 reads CASSDNRPRGNQPQHF. The sequenced CDR3 bases are TGTGCCAGTAGTGATAACAGGCCGCGCGGCAATCAGCCC.

In this sample, this clone turned up a few times. Read data end 3 residues before the CDR3 end; the end is taken from the germline J gene. The rearrangement links TRBV7-8 to TRBJ2-7; perhaps TRBD2 as D (5 bases). This CDR3 has 16 amino acids. With 5 bases removed from V and 6 bases from J, the gap between germline ends came to 23 bases. CDR1 and CDR2 from the germline V gene are SGHVS and FQNEAQ. The CDR3 reads CASSRGEGMRQSEQYF. The sequenced CDR3 bases are TGTGCCAGCAGCCGGGGAGAGGGAATGAGGCAGAGCGAG. The whole variable domain, remainder taken from reference TRBV7-8 and TRBJ2-7, is GAGVSQSPRYKVAKRGQDVALRCDPISGHVSLFWYQQALGQGPEFLTYFQNEAQLDKSGLPSDRFFAERPEGSVSTLKIQRTQQEDSAVYLCASSRGEGMRQSEQYFGPGTRLTVT.

This clone was found a few times. The CDR3 end is not reached by the read, which stops 3 residues before it; the germline J gene fills it in. The V call is TRBV18, the J call TRBJ2-7; D gene uncertain. The germline CDR1 and CDR2 sequences are KGHSH and LQKENI. This CDR3 region has 12 residues. Between the trimmed V and J ends, which lost 3 bases and 0 bases, there was a span of 3 bases. CDR3 residues: CASSPNSYEQYF. The covered CDR3 bases are TGTGCCAGCTCACCTAACTCCTACGAG.

Concerning this clone: The sequence runs out 3 residues before the end of the CDR3; the remainder is reconstructed from the germline J gene. V usage is TRBV7-9 and J usage is TRBJ1-2; D not resolved. The CDR3 spans 13 residues. V was trimmed by 3 bases and J by 4 bases, leaving 9 bases between them. Per the germline V gene, CDR1 is SEHNR and CDR2 is FQNEAQ (reference sequence). CDR3 DNA, as far as it was read: TGTGCCAGCAGCTTGGGCGTGGGCTATGGC. It specifies CASSLGVGYG. The full-length CDR3 reads as CASSLGVGYGYTF. Together with reference TRBV7-9 and TRBJ1-2, the CDR3 gives the full variable domain: DTGVSQNPRHKITKRGQNVTFRCDPISEHNRLYWYRQTLGQGPEFLTYFQNEAQLEKSRLLSDRFSAERPKGSFSTLEIQRTEQGDSAMYLCASSLGVGYGYTFGSGTRLTVV.

In regard to this clone: With the read ending 3 residues before the CDR3 end, the germline J gene is used to fill in that end. The chain recombines TRBV7-9 with TRBJ2-3, with 10 bases that match TRBD1. This CDR3 has 14 residues. V gave up 5 bases and J gave up 4 bases; unmatched junction bases: 3. Germline values: CDR1 SEHNR, CDR2 FQNEAQ (reference sequence). CDR3 amino acids: CASSQDRGADTQYF. The CDR3 DNA, read in part, is TGTGCCAGCAGCCAGGACAGGGGGGCAGATACG.

This clone showed up many times. The read terminates 3 residues before the CDR3 end, so the remaining end is supplied by the germline J gene. This rearrangement joins TRBV7-3 to TRBJ2-2; no clear D gene. The CDR3 consists of 12 residues. Germline-derived CDR1 and CDR2 are SGHTA and FQGTGA. V lost 5 bases to trimming and J lost 6 bases, with 7 bases between them. The CDR3: CASSPFPGELFF. CDR3 DNA (partial): TGTGCCAGCAGCCCTTTCCCCGGGGAG.

This clone showed up just a few times. Sequencing ends 3 residues short of the CDR3 end; the germline J gene provides the rest. The rearrangement joins TRBV7-2 to TRBJ1-2; possible D gene TRBD1, 5 bases. This CDR3 region has 15 residues. Germline V gene lookup returns CDR1 SGHTA and CDR2 FQGNSA. CDR3: CASSLAPGRSGGYTF. The CDR3 bases that were read are TGTGCCAGCAGCTTAGCTCCGGGACGCAGCGGGGGC. The complete variable domain, with remaining parts taken from reference TRBV7-2 and TRBJ1-2, reads GAGVSQSPSNKVTEKGKDVELRCDPISGHTALYWYRQSLGQGLEFLIYFQGNSAPDKSGLPSDRFSAERTGGSVSTLTIQRTQQEDSAVYLCASSLAPGRSGGYTFGSGTRLTVV.

The CDR3 spells CASSLRGQGATNEKLFF. The CDR3 DNA, read in part, is TGTGCCAGCAGCTTAAGGGGACAGGGAGCAACTAATGAAAAA. The chain joins TRBV7-8 to TRBJ1-4, with TRBD1 identical over 9 bases. The CDR3 end falls 3 residues outside the read, so it is completed with the germline J gene. This CDR3 is 17 amino acids long. Germline-derived CDR1 and CDR2 are SGHVS and FQNEAQ. J gave up 0 bases and V 2 bases, and 4 bases lay outside the gene matches.

Details on this clone: The sequence runs out 3 residues before the end of the CDR3; the remainder is reconstructed from the germline J gene. V and J are TRBV5-6 and TRBJ1-1; possible D gene TRBD1, 6 bases. Germline CDR1 SGHDT, CDR2 YYEEEE. This CDR3 region has 14 residues. V was shortened by 3 bases and J by 1 base, with 10 bases between the two germline ends. The covered CDR3 bases are TGTGCCAGCAGCTGGCGGGGGGCGAACACTGAA. It specifies CASSWRGANTE. Given in full, the CDR3 is CASSWRGANTEAFF.

This clone was seen only a few times. From the germline J gene comes the end of the CDR3, since the read stops 3 residues before it. The V call is TRBV19, the J call TRBJ2-1, with 10 bases lining up with TRBD2. J gave up 4 bases and V 5 bases, and 8 bases lay outside the gene matches. This CDR3 is built from 16 residues. The germline gives CDR1 LNHDA, CDR2 SQIVND (reference sequence). CDR3 DNA, as far as it was read: TGTGCCAGTAGTCTCCGGACTAGCGGCTTATACAATGAG. Translation gives CASSLRTSGLYNE. The CDR3 reads in full as CASSLRTSGLYNEQFF.

The table lists this clone with a few counts. The CDR3 end falls 3 residues outside the read, so it is completed with the germline J gene. V usage is TRBV18 and J usage is TRBJ2-6; D uncertain. Trimming cost V 2 bases and J 2 bases, with 4 bases left between them. CDR1 and CDR2 from the germline V gene are KGHSH and LQKENI. This CDR3 spans 14 amino acids. The chain's CDR3 is CASSPEAGANVLTF. The part of the CDR3 DNA that was read is TGTGCCAGCTCACCAGAGGCTGGGGCCAACGTC.

This clone was found many times. From the germline J gene comes the end of the CDR3, since the read stops 3 residues before it. V and J are TRBV29-1 and TRBJ1-2; maybe TRBD1 (5 bases). The CDR3 consists of 12 residues. The ends were cut back, 4 bases at V and 3 bases at J, with 9 bases in the middle. Germline CDR1 is SQVTM and CDR2 is ANQGSEA. CDR3 DNA (partial): TGCAGCGTTGCACAGGAGTACTATGGC. It translates to CSVAQEYYG. The complete CDR3 reads CSVAQEYYGYTF.

This clone was observed many times. The read terminates 3 residues before the CDR3 end, so the remaining end is supplied by the germline J gene. The rearrangement joins TRBV7-9 to TRBJ1-4; D is unresolved. The CDR3 sequence is 13 residues long. Germline V gives CDR1 SEHNR, CDR2 FQNEAQ (reference sequence). Trimming removed 11 bases at V and 0 bases at J, with 10 bases between. CDR3 DNA (partial): TGTGCCCCTAGACCCGCAACTAATGAAAAA. This encodes CAPRPATNEK. The full CDR3 protein reads CAPRPATNEKLFF.

This clone was found many times. The CDR3 end falls 3 residues outside the read, so it is completed with the germline J gene. This sequence joins TRBV20-1 and TRBJ2-1, with TRBD1 matching 8 bases. Germline CDR1 and CDR2: DFQATT and SNEGSKA (reference sequence). J was trimmed by 3 bases and V by 5 bases; bases with no gene match: 3. This CDR3 is built from 13 residues. The CDR3 here is CSAGGTGYNEQFF. The CDR3 DNA, read in part, is TGCAGTGCTGGCGGGACAGGCTACAATGAG.

This clone was picked up a small number of times. Read data end 3 residues before the CDR3 end; the end is taken from the germline J gene. The V gene is TRBV11-2, the J gene TRBJ1-2, with D possibly TRBD1 on 6 matching bases. CDR1 is SGHAT and CDR2 is FQNNGV in the germline V gene. The CDR3 totals 13 residues. The covered CDR3 bases are TGTGCCAGCAGCTTGGGCACAGGGTCTGAC. Translating it yields CASSLGTGSD. The whole CDR3 is CASSLGTGSDYTF.

In this sample, this clone turned up a few times. CDR3 DNA, as far as it was read: TGTGCCAGCTCACCAACACAGGATTCCTACGAG. As protein: CASSPTQDSYE. The complete CDR3 protein is CASSPTQDSYEQYF. The V and J genes are TRBV18 and TRBJ2-7; tentatively, D is TRBD1 (5 bases). The CDR3 end is not reached by the read, which stops 3 residues before it; the germline J gene fills it in. V was pared by 2 bases and J by 1 base, with 9 bases between. CDR3 length equals 14 residues. The germline gives CDR1 KGHSH, CDR2 LQKENI.

Worth noting for this clone: The sequenced fragment ends 3 residues before the CDR3 boundary, so the rest is inferred from the germline J gene. This chain joins TRBV7-3 and TRBJ1-2; TRBD1 aligns across 8 bases. In germline, CDR1 is SGHTA, CDR2 FQGTGA. CDR3 length: 13 amino acids. The sequenced part of the CDR3 DNA is TGTGCCAGCAGCCCCCAGGGGGCGCGGGGC. This encodes CASSPQGARG. The full CDR3 protein is CASSPQGARGYTF. The variable domain in full, completed from reference TRBV7-3 and TRBJ1-2, reads GAGVSQTPSNKVTEKGKYVELRCDPISGHTALYWYRQSLGQGPEFLIYFQGTGAADDSGLPNDRFFAVRPEGSVSTLKIQRTERGDSAVYLCASSPQGARGYTFGSGTRLTVV.